This T cell receptor beta chain is from a study of blood T cell repertoires in COVID-19. Study as a whole: Donors in the United States, Italy and Spain gave samples during acute or convalescent COVID-19. From T cells, B-cell-depleted T cells, or PBMCs came the material, which was cDNA or gDNA.

Per the study methods: How many nucleated cells were present was estimated from reference gene primer amplification. TCRdb keeps only in-frame clones here, not all; method: immunoSEQ multiplex PCR. V, J and clone size are those of that table, while D and trimming were read from the DNA. The repertoire includes fewer than 200,000 clones, about four fifths of them detected once, and roughly 2% sits in the top ten. The CDR3 has 13 amino acids. Germline V gene lookup returns CDR1 SQVTM and CDR2 ANQGSEA. The trim removed 6 bases at V and 6 bases at J, leaving 4 bases unmatched. This clonotype was obtained from an elderly woman with acute or convalescent COVID-19. The chain joins TRBV29-1 to TRBJ1-4, with TRBD1 matching over 10 bases. The sequencing input was peripheral blood. The CDR3 loop reads CSVLTGGYEKLFF. CDR3 in DNA: TGCAGCGTCCTGACAGGGGGCTATGAAAAACTGTTTTTT. The whole variable domain, remainder taken from reference TRBV29-1 and TRBJ1-4, is SAVISQKPSRDICQRGTSLTIQCQVDSQVTMMFWYRQQPGQSLTLIATANQGSEATYESGFVIDKFPISRPNLTFSTLTVSNMSPEDSSIYLCSVLTGGYEKLFFGSGTQLSVL.